This is a list of T cell receptor beta chains from one sample in a study of OX40 agonist ivuxolimab in advanced cancers. The data were produced by immunoSEQ multiplex PCR, yet TCRdb's version contains in-frame clones alone and is incomplete. The repertoire holds roughly 76,000 clones, approximately 90% seen once, with roughly 8% in the top ten. This sample comprised CD4+ or CD8+ T cells sorted from blood, obtained in a trial of the OX40 agonist ivuxolimab. These TCRs come from an adult with an advanced solid tumor such as melanoma, head and neck, liver or kidney cancer. Each CDR3 is given with its conserved first and last residue. The D gene is left open where the match is weak. Expanded clones are given a class, and other clones once, few, many or no size at all.

V gene	clone size	J gene	D gene	CDR3 protein	CDR3 DNA
TRBV27	NA	TRBJ2-5	TRBD2	CASSSPGTSGGETQYF	TGTGCCAGCAGTTCCCCCGGGACTAGCGGGGGGGAGACCCAGTACTTC
TRBV18	NA	TRBJ1-5	TRBD1	CASSPPGGAGQPQHF	TGTGCCAGCTCACCACCAGGGGGCGCGGGTCAGCCCCAGCATTTT
TRBV29-1	NA	TRBJ1-1	NA	CSVGTVGFTEAFF	TGCAGCGTTGGGACAGTGGGATTCACTGAAGCTTTCTTT
TRBV18	NA	TRBJ1-1	NA	CASSPRGSTEAFF	TGTGCCAGCTCACCACGGGGGAGCACTGAAGCTTTCTTT
TRBV7-9	NA	TRBJ2-1	NA	CASSLVGGNEQFF	TGTGCCAGCAGCTTAGTAGGCGGGAATGAGCAGTTCTTC
TRBV6-5	NA	TRBJ2-2	TRBD2	CASRTRAGHGELFF	TGTGCCAGCAGGACTCGAGCGGGGCACGGGGAGCTGTTTTTT
TRBV5-4	NA	TRBJ1-1	NA	CASSLDSLEAFF	TGTGCCAGCAGCTTGGACAGCCTTGAAGCTTTCTTT
TRBV10-3	NA	TRBJ1-2	NA	CAITSRAGVAYGYTF	TGTGCCATCACCTCACGGGCAGGGGTAGCCTATGGCTACACCTTC
TRBV7-3	NA	TRBJ1-6	NA	CASSSSGVDSPLHF	TGTGCCAGCAGCTCTAGCGGGGTGGATTCACCCCTCCACTTT
TRBV4-3	NA	TRBJ2-3	TRBD2	CASSQLVAGGYSTDTQYF	TGCGCCAGCAGCCAACTAGTAGCGGGGGGGTATAGCACAGATACGCAGTATTTT
TRBV6-6	NA	TRBJ2-7	TRBD1	CASSRQGPYEQYF	TGTGCCAGCAGTCGACAGGGGCCCTACGAGCAGTACTTC
TRBV5-4	NA	TRBJ2-1	NA	CASSLGRRDEQFF	TGTGCCAGCAGCTTGGGTAGGAGGGATGAGCAGTTCTTC
TRBV11-2	NA	TRBJ2-2	NA	CASSFTMNTGELFF	TGTGCCAGCAGCTTTACGATGAACACCGGGGAGCTGTTTTTT
TRBV11-2	NA	TRBJ1-2	TRBD1	CASSEGTGSYGYTF	TGTGCCAGCAGCGAAGGGACAGGGAGCTATGGCTACACCTTC
TRBV7-9	NA	TRBJ1-6	NA	CASGQGESPLHF	TGTGCCAGCGGGCAGGGAGAATCACCCCTCCACTTT
TRBV18	NA	TRBJ1-4	TRBD1	CASSPPQGAGEKLFF	TGTGCCAGCTCACCACCACAGGGGGCAGGTGAAAAACTGTTTTTT
TRBV7-3	NA	TRBJ2-1	NA	CASSLNQGAANEQFF	TGTGCCAGCAGCTTAAATCAGGGAGCCGCCAATGAGCAGTTCTTC
TRBV19	NA	TRBJ2-3	TRBD2	CASSFRGLAGFTDTQYF	TGTGCCAGTAGTTTCCGGGGGCTAGCGGGATTCACAGATACGCAGTATTTT
TRBV5-1	NA	TRBJ2-3	TRBD2	CASSLARTSGTRTPTDTQYF	TGCGCCAGCAGCTTGGCCAGGACTAGCGGGACCCGAACTCCCACAGATACGCAGTATTTT
TRBV7-9	NA	TRBJ2-4	NA	CASSLTANLAKNIQYF	TGTGCCAGCAGCTTAACAGCGAATTTAGCCAAAAACATTCAGTACTTC
TRBV11-2	NA	TRBJ1-2	NA	CASSLAGGATNYGYTF	TGTGCCAGCAGCTTAGCGGGGGGGGCTACTAACTATGGCTACACCTTC
TRBV7-3	NA	TRBJ2-1	NA	CASSLNRYNEQFF	TGTGCCAGCAGCTTAAACAGATACAATGAGCAGTTCTTC
TRBV7-2	few	TRBJ1-2	NA	CASSLARRQSHGYTF	TGTGCCAGCAGCTTAGCGCGCCGACAGAGTCATGGCTACACCTTC
TRBV11-3	NA	TRBJ2-1	TRBD1	CASSLMGQAHNEQFF	TGTGCCAGCAGCTTGATGGGACAGGCCCACAATGAGCAGTTCTTC
TRBV6-5	once	TRBJ2-7	NA	CASSTIAGYEQYF	TGTGCCAGCAGCACGATCGCGGGGTACGAGCAGTACTTC
TRBV7-8	NA	TRBJ1-5	NA	CASSLLVGNQPQHF	TGTGCCAGCAGCTTGCTGGTCGGCAATCAGCCCCAGCATTTT
TRBV5-1	NA	TRBJ1-1	NA	CASSLDGRMETEAFF	TGCGCCAGCAGCTTGGACGGCAGGATGGAAACTGAAGCTTTCTTT
TRBV28	NA	TRBJ1-1	NA	CASSLEYTEAFF	TGTGCCAGCAGTTTAGAGTACACTGAAGCTTTCTTT
TRBV5-4	few	TRBJ1-6	TRBD1	CASTFGQGDSPLHF	TGTGCCAGCACCTTCGGACAGGGGGATTCACCCCTCCACTTT
TRBV6-1	NA	TRBJ1-5	NA	CASSPVSGGQPQHF	TGTGCCAGCAGTCCGGTATCTGGGGGCCAGCCCCAGCATTTT
TRBV6-5	NA	TRBJ2-1	TRBD1	CASSFLTGTGNEQFF	TGTGCCAGCAGTTTCCTCACAGGGACAGGGAATGAGCAGTTCTTC
TRBV30	NA	TRBJ1-6	NA	CAWSQGNQNSPLHF	TGTGCCTGGAGTCAGGGGAATCAAAATTCACCCCTCCACTTT
TRBV11-1	NA	TRBJ1-2	NA	CASSVDKDGYTF	TGTGCCAGCAGCGTCGACAAGGATGGCTACACCTTC
TRBV9	NA	TRBJ1-1	NA	CASSAGGNTEAFF	TGTGCCAGCAGTGCCGGGGGGAACACTGAAGCTTTCTTT
TRBV4-1	NA	TRBJ1-1	TRBD1	CASSQGTGLNTEAFF	TGCGCCAGCAGCCAGGGGACAGGCTTGAACACTGAAGCTTTCTTT
TRBV7-7	NA	TRBJ2-2	TRBD1	CASSPTGGVGELFF	TGTGCCAGCAGCCCGACAGGGGGGGTCGGGGAGCTGTTTTTT
TRBV5-4	NA	TRBJ2-2	NA	CASSSSHRELFF	TGTGCCAGCAGCTCCAGCCACCGGGAGCTGTTTTTT
TRBV25-1	NA	TRBJ1-5	TRBD1	CASSGTGNQPQHF	TGTGCCAGCAGTGGGACAGGTAATCAGCCCCAGCATTTT
TRBV19	NA	TRBJ2-1	TRBD2	CASSIRGGGQFF	TGTGCCAGTAGTATAAGGGGCGGGGGGCAGTTCTTC
TRBV14	few	TRBJ2-7	TRBD1	CASSQPPGQGTYEQYF	TGTGCCAGCAGCCAGCCCCCGGGACAGGGGACCTACGAGCAGTACTTC
TRBV19	NA	TRBJ2-7	TRBD1	CASSFTGEGYEQYF	TGTGCCAGTAGTTTCACAGGGGAAGGGTACGAGCAGTACTTC
TRBV5-4	NA	TRBJ2-3	NA	CASSRRGGSLGDTQYF	TGTGCCAGCAGCAGGAGAGGGGGGTCCCTCGGTGATACGCAGTATTTT
TRBV4-2	NA	TRBJ2-3	NA	CASSQDPIIPGHSLSTDTQYF	TGTGCCAGCAGCCAAGATCCTATTATTCCGGGACATTCTCTCTCCACAGATACGCAGTATTTT
TRBV5-1	NA	TRBJ1-6	TRBD1	CASSLAEGQGRSPLHF	TGCGCCAGCAGCTTGGCGGAAGGACAGGGTCGTTCACCCCTCCACTTT
TRBV5-1	NA	TRBJ2-2	TRBD2	CASSLMTSGNTGELFF	TGCGCCAGCAGCTTAATGACTAGCGGGAACACCGGGGAGCTGTTTTTT